The 28 T cell receptor beta chains below were found in one sample sequenced in a study of T cells expressing NK-cell markers. TCRdb reanalyzed the 5' RACE reads and collapses them to one entry per CDR3 protein, without DNA. The sample includes about 160,000 distinct CDR3 sequences. The specimen was blood T cells: a sorted CD56 or NKG2C T cell subset, CD4+ or CD8+ T cells, or bulk PBMC T cells (not recorded which). These receptor sequences come from a woman between 18 and 70 years old in good health.

CDR3 protein: CSVGRGGNEKLFF. The chain combines TRBV29-1 with TRBJ1-4; the TCRdb call, TRBD1, lacks DNA for checking. CDR3 length: 13 residues. In germline, CDR1 is SQVTM, CDR2 ANQGSEA. Supplemented by reference TRBV29-1 and TRBJ1-4, the full variable domain reads SAVISQKPSRDICQRGTSLTIQCQVDSQVTMMFWYRQQPGQSLTLIATANQGSEATYESGFVIDKFPISRPNLTFSTLTVSNMSPEDSSIYLCSVGRGGNEKLFFGSGTQLSVL.

The chain carries TRBV7-3 and TRBJ2-3; TCRdb's D call, TRBD2, is unchecked because there is no DNA. This CDR3 is built from 15 residues. The germline V gene encodes CDR1 SGHTA and CDR2 FQGTGA. CDR3 loop: CASSSGLANTDTQYF. Filled out from reference TRBV7-3 and TRBJ2-3, the complete variable domain reads GAGVSQTPSNKVTEKGKYVELRCDPISGHTALYWYRQSLGQGPEFLIYFQGTGAADDSGLPNDRFFAVRPEGSVSTLKIQRTERGDSAVYLCASSSGLANTDTQYFGPGTRLTVL.

The V call is TRBV2, the J call TRBJ2-1; TCRdb outputs TRBD1, but without DNA this stays unchecked. The CDR3 spans 15 residues. Germline V gene data show CDR1 as SNHLY and CDR2 as FYNNEI. CDR3 residues: CASSGYGQGASEQFF.

The chain has TRBV5-1 and TRBJ1-4. Germline CDR1 reads SGHRS; CDR2 reads YFSETQ. This CDR3 has 15 amino acids. The CDR3 reads CASSLNGVSSEKLFF. The entire variable domain, with the rest obtained from reference TRBV5-1 and TRBJ1-4, is as follows: KAGVTQTPRYLIKTRGQQVTLSCSPISGHRSVSWYQQTPGQGLQFLFEYFSETQRNKGNFPGRFSGRQFSNSRSEMNVSTLELGDSALYLCASSLNGVSSEKLFFGSGTQLSVL.

CDR3 sequence reads: CASSPATSGGAYF. The V call is TRBV7-2, the J call TRBJ2-7; the TCRdb call, TRBD2, lacks DNA for checking. The CDR3 has 13 amino acids. CDR1 is SGHTA and CDR2 is FQGNSA in the germline V gene.

The gene calls are TRBV5-1 and TRBJ2-2; TCRdb gives TRBD1 as the D gene, but with no DNA this cannot be confirmed. CDR3 length equals 16 residues. From germline, CDR1 is SGHRS and CDR2 YFSETQ. This CDR3 reads CASTPTVGGATGELFF.

The rearrangement joins TRBV20-1 to TRBJ2-1. The germline gives CDR1 DFQATT, CDR2 SNEGSKA (reference sequence). The CDR3 runs 14 residues. The chain's CDR3 is CSARHPSGSDEQFF.

The V call is TRBV7-3, the J call TRBJ2-1; TCRdb names TRBD1, which stays unverified in the absence of DNA. This CDR3 is built from 13 residues. Germline CDR1 SGHTA, CDR2 FQGTGA. CDR3 in amino acids: CASAGNRFDEQFF.

This chain uses TRBV9 with TRBJ2-3; the D call from TCRdb, TRBD1, cannot be confirmed without DNA. The CDR3 is 18 residues long. Per the germline V gene, CDR1 is SGDLS and CDR2 is YYNGEE. The CDR3 is CASSVVQAGATGPDTQYF.

This chain links TRBV12-3 or TRBV12-4 with TRBJ1-5. The CDR3 is 14 amino acids. This chain's CDR3 is CASTPGPYNQPQHF.

The J gene is TRBJ2-7, the V gene TRBV20-1; TCRdb outputs TRBD2, but without DNA this stays unchecked. The CDR3 has 18 residues. Looked up from germline, CDR1 is DFQATT and CDR2 is SNEGSKA (reference sequence). CDR3 loop: CSATPPRGLAGGPGEQYF.

This chain connects TRBV20-1 to TRBJ1-6; TCRdb picks TRBD1, but there is no DNA to check that call. Per germline, CDR1 DFQATT and CDR2 SNEGSKA (reference sequence). This CDR3 is built from 14 residues. This CDR3 reads CSAKTGIEVSPLHF.

The chain couples TRBV7-2 to TRBJ2-5; lacking DNA, the TRBD2 call made by TCRdb goes unchecked. This CDR3 comprises 15 residues. Germline values: CDR1 SGHTA, CDR2 FQGNSA. The CDR3 sequence is CASSYQRGGQETQYF.

The chain recombines TRBV4-1 with TRBJ2-1; TCRdb gives TRBD2 as the D gene, but with no DNA this cannot be confirmed. The CDR3 extends over 15 amino acids. Germline loops: CDR1 MGHRA, CDR2 YSYEKL. The CDR3 is CASSQVLRLYNEQFF.

The rearrangement links TRBV20-1 to TRBJ1-5. CDR1 and CDR2 from the germline V gene are DFQATT and SNEGSKA (reference sequence). This CDR3 is built from 16 residues. CDR3 region: CSARESYRARNQPQHF.

Here the CDR3 reads CASRHRGYEKLFF. This rearrangement joins TRBV5-6 to TRBJ1-4; the D call from TCRdb, TRBD1, cannot be confirmed without DNA. CDR3 size: 13 residues. From germline, CDR1 is SGHDT and CDR2 YYEEEE.

This chain joins TRBV3-1 and TRBJ2-1; checking the TCRdb D call of TRBD1 is not possible without DNA. Germline V gives CDR1 LGHDT, CDR2 YNNKEL (reference sequence). This CDR3 spans 15 amino acids. CDR3 in amino acids: CASSPPGTGRNEQFF.

This chain uses TRBV20-1 with TRBJ2-3; the D gene TCRdb calls, TRBD2, cannot be checked with no DNA. The CDR3 sequence is 16 residues long. Germline loops: CDR1 DFQATT, CDR2 SNEGSKA (reference sequence). The CDR3 is CSARDRASGGADTQYF.

The chain has TRBV2 and TRBJ1-2; TCRdb's D call, TRBD1, is unchecked because there is no DNA. Germline CDR1 SNHLY, CDR2 FYNNEI. The CDR3 sequence is 13 residues long. The chain's CDR3 is CASRSEQGLAGTF.

This chain joins TRBV7-6 and TRBJ2-5; TCRdb selects TRBD1, and the lack of DNA leaves this call unchecked. This CDR3 comprises 13 residues. Germline CDR1 and CDR2: SGHVS and FNYEAQ. CDR3 sequence: CASSSGRRVAQYF.

The V gene is TRBV6-5, the J gene TRBJ2-7; the D call from TCRdb, TRBD1, cannot be confirmed without DNA. The CDR3 sequence is 12 residues long. The germline V gene encodes CDR1 MNHEY and CDR2 SVGAGI. This CDR3 reads CASSGGPKGQYF.

The chain links TRBV5-6 to TRBJ2-7; the TRBD2 assignment by TCRdb is unverifiable without DNA. The CDR3 is made up of 14 amino acids. Germline V gene lookup returns CDR1 SGHDT and CDR2 YYEEEE. The CDR3 loop is CASSLKAGSYEQYF.

The CDR3 reads CASSAQYSGANVLTF. The V call is TRBV2, the J call TRBJ2-6. CDR3 size: 15 residues. CDR1 SNHLY and CDR2 FYNNEI come from the germline V gene.

The chain carries TRBV20-1 and TRBJ2-5; there is no DNA to check the TCRdb D call of TRBD1. The CDR3 spans 17 residues. CDR1 and CDR2 from the germline V gene are DFQATT and SNEGSKA (reference sequence). The CDR3 loop reads CSARDWRGTGGQETQYF.

The CDR3 reads CASRTQGGNTGELFF. V is TRBV2 and J is TRBJ2-2; TCRdb's D call, TRBD1, is unchecked because there is no DNA. This CDR3 contains 15 residues. Germline lookup yields CDR1 SNHLY and CDR2 FYNNEI.

This sequence joins TRBV20-1 and TRBJ2-7; absent DNA, TCRdb's TRBD2 call cannot be checked. The CDR3 is 14 residues long. The germline gives CDR1 DFQATT, CDR2 SNEGSKA (reference sequence). CDR3 sequence reads: CSASRGASRPEQYF.

The chain carries TRBV5-1 and TRBJ2-1; TCRdb designates TRBD2, a call that cannot be tested without DNA. There are 14 residues in the CDR3. Germline values: CDR1 SGHRS, CDR2 YFSETQ. The CDR3 loop reads CASKEGTLGNEQFF.

This chain joins TRBV3-1 and TRBJ2-7. Germline values: CDR1 LGHDT, CDR2 YNNKEL (reference sequence). CDR3 length equals 13 residues. CDR3 protein: CASSRVPYNEQYF.